The 19 T cell receptor beta chains in this list originate from one sample, sequenced in a study of blood T cell repertoires in COVID-19. TCRdb's table, derived via immunoSEQ multiplex PCR, lists solely in-frame clones and lacks some. The profile shows about 20,000 clones, roughly 90% of them singletons. Material: peripheral blood. These receptors all stem from a human donor in a cohort sampled during active COVID-19.

V is TRBV3-1 (or the pseudogene TRBV3-2) and J is TRBJ2-7, with D possibly TRBD1 on 6 matching bases. Germline lookup yields CDR1 LGHDT and CDR2 YNNKEL (reference sequence). V was shortened by 4 bases and J by 1 base, with 14 bases between the two germline ends. The CDR3 sequence is 15 residues long. This chain's CDR3 is CASSRGQAASYEQYF. In DNA, the CDR3 is TGTGCCAGCAGCCGGGGACAAGCAGCATCCTACGAGCAGTACTTC.

This chain uses TRBV28 with TRBJ2-7; 7 bases map to TRBD1. The V and J ends lost 5 bases and 3 bases, in that order; junction bases with no gene match: 4. The germline V gene has CDR1 MDHEN and CDR2 SYDVKM. The CDR3 runs 13 residues. The CDR3 DNA is TGTGCCAGCAGTCTCGGACAGGACTACGAGCAGTACTTC. Protein product: CASSLGQDYEQYF.

This clone has a single count. The rearrangement uses TRBV19 and TRBJ1-3; no firm D call. This CDR3 is built from 13 residues. Germline CDR1 reads LNHDA; CDR2 reads SQIVND (reference sequence). Trimming took 7 bases from V and 4 from J, leaving 11 bases between them. The CDR3: CASTPRAGNTIYF. In DNA, the CDR3 is TGTGCCAGTACCCCGAGGGCGGGAAACACCATATATTTT. Using reference TRBV19 and TRBJ1-3 for the parts outside the CDR3, the full variable domain is DGGITQSPKYLFRKEGQNVTLSCEQNLNHDAMYWYRQDPGQGLRLIYYSQIVNDFQKGDIAEGYSVSREKKESFPLTVTSAQKNPTAFYLCASTPRAGNTIYFGEGSWLTVV.

The chain carries TRBV5-5 and TRBJ1-2; D is ambiguous. The CDR3 runs 11 residues. Deletions cut 1 base from V and 5 bases from J, with 3 bases between. CDR1 is SGHKS and CDR2 is YYEKEE in the germline V gene (reference sequence). The CDR3 DNA sequence: TGTGCCAGCAGCTTGTCGTATGGCTACACCTTC. It codes for CASSLSYGYTF. The entire variable domain, with the rest obtained from reference TRBV5-5 and TRBJ1-2, is as follows: DAGVTQSPTHLIKTRGQQVTLRCSPISGHKSVSWYQQVLGQGPQFIFQYYEKEERGRGNFPDRFSARQFPNYSSELNVNALLLGDSALYLCASSLSYGYTFGSGTRLTVV.

V usage is TRBV19 and J usage is TRBJ1-1; 9 bases match TRBD1. The CDR3 contains 14 residues. The germline gives CDR1 LNHDA, CDR2 SQIVND (reference sequence). The J segment lost 1 base and the V segment lost 6 bases, leaving 3 bases of the junction unmatched. The DNA of the CDR3 is TGTGCCAGTAGAGACAGGGGGGGGAACACTGAAGCTTTCTTT. It codes for CASRDRGGNTEAFF. The variable domain in full, with the rest retrieved from reference TRBV19 and TRBJ1-1, is DGGITQSPKYLFRKEGQNVTLSCEQNLNHDAMYWYRQDPGQGLRLIYYSQIVNDFQKGDIAEGYSVSREKKESFPLTVTSAQKNPTAFYLCASRDRGGNTEAFFGQGTRLTVV.

This clone showed up just a few times. J is TRBJ1-3 and V is TRBV6-5; a possible D gene is TRBD1 (5 bases). V was trimmed by 6 bases and J by 2 bases, leaving 5 bases between them. Germline loops: CDR1 MNHEY, CDR2 SVGAGI. The CDR3 totals 12 residues. This CDR3 reads CASRGPGNTIYF. Written as DNA, the CDR3 is TGTGCCAGCAGGGGGCCTGGAAACACCATATATTTT.

The CDR3 nucleotides read TGTGCCAGCAGCTTTCAGCTAGCGGGAGGGGATACGCAGTATTTT. It translates to CASSFQLAGGDTQYF. This sequence joins TRBV5-5 and TRBJ2-3; 12 positions match TRBD2. Germline V gene data show CDR1 as SGHKS and CDR2 as YYEKEE (reference sequence). The V gene end was trimmed by 2 bases and the J gene end by 6 bases; junction bases not matched to a gene: 4. There are 15 residues in the CDR3.

The gene calls are TRBV2 and TRBJ2-1; TRBD1 agrees at 7 bases. There are 15 residues in the CDR3. V lost 6 bases, J lost 4 bases, and 9 bases stayed unmatched. Per germline, CDR1 SNHLY and CDR2 FYNNEI. The CDR3 sequence: CASRRGQHQYNEQFF. The CDR3 coding sequence is TGTGCCAGCAGAAGGGGACAGCATCAATACAATGAGCAGTTCTTC.

This rearrangement joins TRBV30 to TRBJ2-2, with TRBD2 matching 7 bases. The length of the CDR3 is 16 residues. V was pared by 0 bases and J by 5 bases, with 9 bases of the junction left unmatched. Germline loops: CDR1 GTSNPN, CDR2 SVGIG (reference sequence). CDR3 coding DNA: TGTGCCTGGAGTGTACGCCGCGGCGGGAGAACCGGGGAGCTGTTTTTT. It specifies CAWSVRRGGRTGELFF.

The V gene is TRBV7-2, the J gene TRBJ2-1; 15 bases agree with TRBD2. CDR1 SGHTA and CDR2 FQGNSA come from the germline V gene. Germline trimming cut 5 bases from V and 7 bases from J; bases unmatched to any gene: 6. The CDR3 extends over 16 amino acids. The CDR3 is CASSTTGTSGRNEQFF. DNA for the CDR3: TGTGCCAGCAGCACGACCGGGACTAGCGGGAGGAATGAGCAGTTCTTC.

The chain joins TRBV5-4 to TRBJ1-2; TRBD1 matches at 8 bases. CDR1 SGHNT and CDR2 YYREEE come from the germline V gene (reference sequence). Trimming removed 1 base from V and 5 bases from J; junction bases left unmatched: 7. This CDR3 has 15 residues. The CDR3 bases are TGTGCCAGCAGCTTGTTGGCAGGGGGCCAATATGGCTACACCTTC. Its protein product is CASSLLAGGQYGYTF.

The chain recombines TRBV7-9 with TRBJ1-1; unclear D gene. From germline, CDR1 is SEHNR and CDR2 FQNEAQ (reference sequence). Trimming removed 1 base at V and 1 base at J, with 7 bases between. The CDR3 contains 14 residues. CDR3 residues: CASSLGAGNTEAFF. The CDR3 DNA reads as TGTGCCAGCAGCTTAGGGGCAGGGAACACTGAAGCTTTCTTT.

The rearrangement uses TRBV10-3 and TRBJ1-2; a possible D gene is TRBD1 (6 bases). Germline loops: CDR1 ENHRY, CDR2 SYGVKD. The CDR3 has 13 amino acids. Trimming left V 4 bases short and J 4 bases short, with 10 bases between. Here the CDR3 DNA reads TGTGCCATCAGTGGTCAGGGGCGCTATGGCTACACCTTC. It encodes CAISGQGRYGYTF.

The chain couples TRBV5-8 to TRBJ2-3, with 11 positions matching TRBD1. The CDR3 loop spans 17 amino acids. Trimming took 3 bases from V and 2 from J; bases not matched to a gene: 8. Germline assignment: CDR1 SGHTS and CDR2 YDEGEE. This CDR3 is CASSSRDRGIYTDTQYF. CDR3 nucleotide sequence: TGTGCCAGCAGCTCCCGGGACAGGGGGATTTACACAGATACGCAGTATTTT.

DNA for the CDR3: TGTGCCAGCTCACCGCGGGGGTCCTTATACGAGCAGTACTTC. This translates into CASSPRGSLYEQYF. This rearrangement joins TRBV18 to TRBJ2-7; 7 nucleotides match TRBD2. Per the germline V gene, CDR1 is KGHSH and CDR2 is LQKENI. Trimming removed 3 bases from V and 4 bases from J; junction bases left unmatched: 6. This CDR3 is built from 14 residues.

CDR3 in amino acids: CASSRMTYGTGEDNEQFF. CDR3 nucleotides: TGCGCCAGCAGCCGGATGACCTACGGGACAGGGGAAGACAATGAGCAGTTCTTC. The chain has TRBV5-1 and TRBJ2-1; 10 bases line up with TRBD1. CDR3 size: 18 residues. V was pared by 4 bases and J by 5 bases, with 15 bases of the junction left unmatched. The germline V gene has CDR1 SGHRS and CDR2 YFSETQ.

This sequence joins TRBV11-2 and TRBJ1-5; D possibly corresponds to TRBD1 (6 bases). CDR3 size: 14 residues. V was clipped by 5 bases and J by 6 bases, with 14 bases between them. The V gene's germline CDR1 is SGHAT and CDR2 FQNNGV. This CDR3 is CASSREGVAQPQHF. CDR3 nucleotides: TGTGCCAGCAGCCGCGAGGGGGTCGCTCAGCCCCAGCATTTT. Looking up the rest from reference TRBV11-2 and TRBJ1-5 gives the full variable domain: EAGVAQSPRYKIIEKRQSVAFWCNPISGHATLYWYQQILGQGPKLLIQFQNNGVVDDSQLPKDRFSAERLKGVDSTLKIQPAKLEDSAVYLCASSREGVAQPQHFGDGTRLSIL.

J is TRBJ1-1 and V is TRBV6-5, with D possibly TRBD1 on 5 matching bases. Germline values: CDR1 MNHEY, CDR2 SVGAGI. This CDR3 has 13 amino acids. V was trimmed by 7 bases and J by 1 base, leaving 10 bases between them. CDR3 bases: TGTGCCAGCAAGGACACCTCGAACACTGAAGCTTTCTTT. This sequence encodes CASKDTSNTEAFF.

V gene TRBV2 combines with J gene TRBJ1-1; D uncertain. Trimming stripped 6 bases from V and 3 bases from J, with 14 bases between. There are 14 residues in the CDR3. The germline gives CDR1 SNHLY, CDR2 FYNNEI. The CDR3 DNA is TGTGCCAGCAGGGTGGACGGGGAGGACACTGAAGCTTTCTTT. Translating gives CASRVDGEDTEAFF.